The 16 T cell receptor beta chains below were found in one sample sequenced in a study of CD8 T cells in ankylosing spondylitis. Overall study results and limits: Seemingly characteristic of ankylosing spondylitis blood was a TCR beta motif consisting of several highly homologous variants.

TCRdb called the 5' RACE reads again in MiXCR, with one record for every CDR3 protein. The data hold roughly 700,000 distinct CDR3 sequences, with roughly 20% observed a single time. The antigens for these receptors are not known. Sequencing used blood, either unsorted or a sorted T cell fraction (not recorded which). These receptors all stem from a male donor with ankylosing spondylitis.

This clonotype has a handful of counts. The junction and the germline gene differ at one end; a read error may be behind it. V gene TRBV9 combines with J gene TRBJ2-5, with TRBD1 identical over 8 bases. The germline V gene has CDR1 SGDLS and CDR2 YYNGEE. This CDR3 is 15 amino acids long. CDR3 DNA sequence: TGTGCCAGCACCGTAGGACAGGGTGAGGGAGAGACCCAGTACTTC. Protein product: CASTVGQGEGETQYF.

This clonotype was seen a few times. The chain has TRBV4-1 and TRBJ2-2, with a possible D match to TRBD1 (6 bases). CDR3 length: 14 residues. Germline CDR1 reads MGHRA; CDR2 reads YSYEKL. V lost 7 bases to trimming and J lost 2 bases, with 11 bases between them. As DNA, the CDR3 is TGCGCCAGCACCGGGACAAGAAACACCGGGGAGCTGTTTTTT. As protein: CASTGTRNTGELFF.

At least ten counts were recorded for this clonotype. The J gene is TRBJ1-2, the V gene TRBV5-1; the match to TRBD1 covers 7 bases. J gave up 2 bases and V 4 bases, and 2 bases lay outside the gene matches. Germline V gene lookup returns CDR1 SGHRS and CDR2 YFSETQ. The CDR3 sequence is 13 residues long. The CDR3 DNA sequence: TGCGCCAGCAGCGCGACAGGGAACTATGGCTACACCTTC. Translated, it gives CASSATGNYGYTF.

The table lists this clonotype with a few counts. The rearrangement joins TRBV15 to TRBJ2-5; TRBD1 aligns across 8 bases. The V gene end was trimmed by 5 bases and the J gene end by 4 bases; junction bases not matched to a gene: 18. Per the germline V gene, CDR1 is LNHNV and CDR2 is YYDKDF (reference sequence). The CDR3 is 18 amino acids. CDR3: CATSRSIGQGAFRETQYF. The CDR3 nucleotides read TGTGCCACCAGCCGATCGATAGGGCAGGGGGCTTTTCGAGAGACCCAGTACTTC.

This clonotype was observed a handful of times. The V gene is TRBV7-9, the J gene TRBJ1-5, with D possibly TRBD1 on 5 matching bases. Germline V gives CDR1 SEHNR, CDR2 FQNEAQ (reference sequence). This CDR3 has 14 residues. Trimming pared 3 bases from V and 5 bases from J, leaving 11 bases between. The CDR3 spells CASSFAGPHQPQHF. CDR3 nucleotide sequence: TGTGCCAGCAGCTTTGCAGGGCCGCATCAGCCCCAGCATTTT.

J is TRBJ2-4 and V is TRBV12-3 or TRBV12-4; D might be TRBD1 (5 bases). The CDR3 runs 13 residues. Trimming stripped 8 bases from V and 6 bases from J, with 14 bases between. The chain's CDR3 is CASHRGRGNIQYF. In nucleotides, the CDR3 is TGTGCCAGCCATAGGGGCCGAGGAAACATTCAGTACTTC.

This clonotype was recorded only once. V usage is TRBV20-1 and J usage is TRBJ2-5; 12 nucleotides match TRBD2. The CDR3 length is 15 residues. Germline V gene sequence: CDR1 DFQATT, CDR2 SNEGSKA (reference sequence). V lost 6 bases and J lost 5; bases outside the gene matches: 10. This chain's CDR3 is CSATPSGRAQETQYF. In DNA, the CDR3 is TGCAGTGCCACCCCTAGCGGGAGGGCCCAGGAGACCCAGTACTTC.

This clonotype was recorded a few times. The genes are TRBV12-3 or TRBV12-4 and TRBJ2-1; possibly TRBD1 or TRBD2 for D (5 bases each). The CDR3 contains 15 residues. V was cut by 5 bases and J by 8 bases, with 19 bases left in between. The CDR3 nucleotides are TGTGCCAGCAGTCTCGGGGCGAGCAGGGTCGATGAGCAGTTCTTC. Encoded protein: CASSLGASRVDEQFF.

The chain is built from TRBV29-1 and TRBJ2-7; 7 bases are shared with TRBD1. The CDR3 has 14 residues. The V gene's germline CDR1 is SQVTM and CDR2 ANQGSEA. The J segment lost 6 bases and the V segment lost 2 bases, leaving 10 bases of the junction unmatched. CDR3 protein: CSVERGRDRSEQYF. The CDR3 bases are TGCAGCGTTGAAAGGGGGCGCGACCGGTCCGAGCAGTACTTC.

V is TRBV5-1 and J is TRBJ1-3; D is perhaps TRBD1 (5 bases). V dropped 1 base and J dropped 0 bases, with 14 bases sitting between them. The CDR3 covers 17 residues. CDR1 is SGHRS, CDR2 YFSETQ, per germline. The CDR3 loop reads CASSLFAGPYSGNTIYF. The DNA for the CDR3 is TGCGCCAGCAGCTTGTTCGCAGGGCCATACTCTGGAAACACCATATATTTT.

The V gene is TRBV20-1, the J gene TRBJ2-5; 11 bases are shared with TRBD2. Trimming took 1 base from V and 5 from J; bases not matched to a gene: 9. Looked up from germline, CDR1 is DFQATT and CDR2 is SNEGSKA (reference sequence). The CDR3 consists of 16 residues. This chain's CDR3 is CSARGVRPSGRETQYF. CDR3 coding DNA: TGCAGTGCTAGAGGAGTCCGTCCTAGCGGGAGGGAGACCCAGTACTTC.

This clonotype was picked up a small number of times. V and J are TRBV7-2 and TRBJ2-1, with D perhaps assigned TRBD1 or TRBD2 (5 bases each). This CDR3 comprises 14 residues. V shed 6 bases and J shed 10 bases, with 19 bases lying between them. Looked up from germline, CDR1 is SGHTA and CDR2 is FQGNSA. In DNA, the CDR3 is TGTGCCAGCAGTTTGACCGGGACGATGGGGGAGCAGTTCTTC. Its protein is CASSLTGTMGEQFF.

This clonotype was seen only a few times. V gene TRBV12-3 or TRBV12-4 combines with J gene TRBJ1-6; 8 nucleotides align to TRBD1. The CDR3 has 12 residues. J was trimmed by 9 bases and V by 5 bases; bases with no gene match: 0. The CDR3 loop reads CASSDRGSPLHF. The CDR3 region has the DNA TGTGCCAGCAGTGACAGGGGTTCACCCCTCCACTTT.

The chain links TRBV18 to TRBJ1-5; TRBD1 matches at 10 bases. The CDR3 extends over 15 amino acids. Trimming cost V 2 bases and J 4 bases; bases outside gene matches: 2. Germline V gives CDR1 KGHSH, CDR2 LQKENI. CDR3 amino acids: CASSPTGQGNQPQHF. The CDR3 DNA reads TGTGCCAGCTCACCAACGGGACAGGGGAATCAGCCCCAGCATTTT.

V usage is TRBV16 and J usage is TRBJ2-1; 11 positions agree with TRBD1. Germline assignment: CDR1 KGHSY and CDR2 FQNENV. The CDR3 extends over 17 amino acids. V gave up 4 bases and J gave up 0 bases; unmatched junction bases: 5. Here the CDR3 DNA reads TGTGCCAGCAGCCGGGACAGGGGGGGAAGCTCCTACAATGAGCAGTTCTTC. It specifies CASSRDRGGSSYNEQFF.

The chain couples TRBV12-3 or TRBV12-4 to TRBJ2-2; TRBD2 matches 10 bases. This CDR3 spans 16 amino acids. The J segment lost 4 bases and the V segment lost 10 bases, leaving 12 bases of the junction unmatched. The CDR3 protein is CATSPAGGVATGELFF. The CDR3 DNA follows: TGTGCCACCAGCCCAGCGGGAGGGGTTGCCACCGGGGAGCTGTTTTTT.